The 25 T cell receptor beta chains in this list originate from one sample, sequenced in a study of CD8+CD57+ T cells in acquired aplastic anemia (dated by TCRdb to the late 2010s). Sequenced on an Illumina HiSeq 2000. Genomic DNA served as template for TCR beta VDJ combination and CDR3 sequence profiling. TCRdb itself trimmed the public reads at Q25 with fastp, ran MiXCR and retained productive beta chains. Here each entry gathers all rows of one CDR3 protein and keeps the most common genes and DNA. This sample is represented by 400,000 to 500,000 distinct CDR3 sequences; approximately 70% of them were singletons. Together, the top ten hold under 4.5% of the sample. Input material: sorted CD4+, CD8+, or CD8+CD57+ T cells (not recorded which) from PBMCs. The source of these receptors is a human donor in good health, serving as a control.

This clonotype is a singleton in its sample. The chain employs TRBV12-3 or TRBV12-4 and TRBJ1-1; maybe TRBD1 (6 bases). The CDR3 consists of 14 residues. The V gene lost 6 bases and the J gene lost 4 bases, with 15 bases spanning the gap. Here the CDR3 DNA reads TGTGCCAGCAGCGCGGGAGGGGGGCTCACTGAAGCTTTCTTT. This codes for CASSAGGGLTEAFF.

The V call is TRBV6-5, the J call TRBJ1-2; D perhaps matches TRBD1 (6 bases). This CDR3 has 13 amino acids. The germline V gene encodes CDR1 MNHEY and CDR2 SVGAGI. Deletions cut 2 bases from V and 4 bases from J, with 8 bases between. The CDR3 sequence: CASSYGQPYGYTF. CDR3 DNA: TGTGCCAGCAGTTACGGACAGCCCTATGGCTACACCTTC.

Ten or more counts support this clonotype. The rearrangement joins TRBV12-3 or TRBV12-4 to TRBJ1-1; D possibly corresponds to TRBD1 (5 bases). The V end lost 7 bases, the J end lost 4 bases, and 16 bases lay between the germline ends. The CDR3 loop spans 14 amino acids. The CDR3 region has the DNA TGTGCCAGCACCTCTTACGGGGGTTCCACTGAAGCTTTCTTT. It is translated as CASTSYGGSTEAFF.

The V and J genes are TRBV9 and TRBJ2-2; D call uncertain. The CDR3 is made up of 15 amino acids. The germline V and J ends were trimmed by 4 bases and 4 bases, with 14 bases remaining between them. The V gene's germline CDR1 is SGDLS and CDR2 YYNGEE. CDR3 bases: TGTGCCAGCAGCTTTACACAGACCCTCACCGGGGAGCTGTTTTTT. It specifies CASSFTQTLTGELFF.

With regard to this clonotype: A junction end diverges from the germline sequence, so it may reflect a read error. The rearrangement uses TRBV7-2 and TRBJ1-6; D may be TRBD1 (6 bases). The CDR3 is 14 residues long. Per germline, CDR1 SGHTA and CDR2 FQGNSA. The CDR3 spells CASTDREGGPPLHF. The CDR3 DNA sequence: TGTGCCAGCACCGACCGGGAGGGGGGGCCGCCCCTGCACTTT.

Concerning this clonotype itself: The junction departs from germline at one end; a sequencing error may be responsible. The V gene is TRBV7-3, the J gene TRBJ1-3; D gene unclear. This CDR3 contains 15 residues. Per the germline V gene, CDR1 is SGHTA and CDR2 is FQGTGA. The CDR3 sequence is CASSPEVNSGNTIYF. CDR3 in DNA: TGCGCCAGCAGCCCGGAGGTAAACTCTGGAAACACCATATATTTT.

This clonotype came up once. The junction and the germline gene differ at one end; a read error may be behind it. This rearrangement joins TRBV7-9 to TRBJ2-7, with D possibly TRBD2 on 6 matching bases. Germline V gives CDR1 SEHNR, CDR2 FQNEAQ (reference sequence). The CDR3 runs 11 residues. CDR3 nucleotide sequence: TGCGCCAGTAGTAGCGCGGGGAAGCAGTACTTC. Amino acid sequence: CASSSAGKQYF.

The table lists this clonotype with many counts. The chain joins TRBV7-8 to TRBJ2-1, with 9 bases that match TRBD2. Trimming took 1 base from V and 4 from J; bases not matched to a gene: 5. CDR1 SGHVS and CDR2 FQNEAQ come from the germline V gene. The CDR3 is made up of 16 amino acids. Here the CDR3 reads CASSLESAGGYNEQFF. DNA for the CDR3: TGTGCCAGCAGCTTAGAATCGGCGGGGGGGTACAATGAGCAGTTCTTC. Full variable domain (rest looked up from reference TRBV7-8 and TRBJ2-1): GAGVSQSPRYKVAKRGQDVALRCDPISGHVSLFWYQQALGQGPEFLTYFQNEAQLDKSGLPSDRFFAERPEGSVSTLKIQRTQQEDSAVYLCASSLESAGGYNEQFFGPGTRLTVL.

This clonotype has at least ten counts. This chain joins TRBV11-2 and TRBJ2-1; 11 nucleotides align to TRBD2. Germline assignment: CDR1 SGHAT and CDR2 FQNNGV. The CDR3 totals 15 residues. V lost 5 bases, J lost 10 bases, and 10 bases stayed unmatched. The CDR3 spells CASSHNSGGASEQFF. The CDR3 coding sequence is TGTGCCAGCAGCCATAATAGCGGGGGGGCATCCGAGCAGTTCTTC.

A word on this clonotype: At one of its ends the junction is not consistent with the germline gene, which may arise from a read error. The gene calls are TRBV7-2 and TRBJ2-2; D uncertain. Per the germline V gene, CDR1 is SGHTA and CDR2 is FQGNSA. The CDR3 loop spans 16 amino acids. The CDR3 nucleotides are TGTGCCAGCAGCTTAGGCGTGGCAGAGAACACTGGGGAGCTGTTTTTT. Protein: CASSLGVAENTGELFF.

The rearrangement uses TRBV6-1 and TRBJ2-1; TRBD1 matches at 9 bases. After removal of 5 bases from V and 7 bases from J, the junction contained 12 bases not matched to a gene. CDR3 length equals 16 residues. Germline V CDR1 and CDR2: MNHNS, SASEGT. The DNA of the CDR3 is TGTGCCAGCAGTCAACTTCTCGGGACAGGGAGGAATGAGCAGTTCTTC. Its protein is CASSQLLGTGRNEQFF.

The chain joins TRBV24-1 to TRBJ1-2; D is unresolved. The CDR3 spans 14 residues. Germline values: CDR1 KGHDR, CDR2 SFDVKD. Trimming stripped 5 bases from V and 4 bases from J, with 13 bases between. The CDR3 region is CATSGRGDPYGYTF. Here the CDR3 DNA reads TGTGCCACCAGTGGGAGAGGAGACCCCTATGGCTACACCTTC.

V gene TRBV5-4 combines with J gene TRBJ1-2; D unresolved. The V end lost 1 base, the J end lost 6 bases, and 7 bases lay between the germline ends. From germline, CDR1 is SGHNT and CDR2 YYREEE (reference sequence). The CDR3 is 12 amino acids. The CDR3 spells CASSLSGDGYTF. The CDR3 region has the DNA TGTGCCAGCAGCTTGAGCGGGGATGGCTACACCTTC.

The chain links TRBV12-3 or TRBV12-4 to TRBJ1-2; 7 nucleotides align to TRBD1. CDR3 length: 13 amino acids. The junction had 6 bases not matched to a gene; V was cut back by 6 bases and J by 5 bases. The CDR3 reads CASRKGQTYGYTF. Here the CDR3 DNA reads TGTGCCAGCAGGAAGGGACAGACATATGGCTACACCTTC.

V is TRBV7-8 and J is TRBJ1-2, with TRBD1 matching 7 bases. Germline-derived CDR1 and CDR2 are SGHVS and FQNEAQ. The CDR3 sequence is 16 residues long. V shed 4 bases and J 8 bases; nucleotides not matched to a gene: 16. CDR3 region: CASSSMTGTAQRGYTF. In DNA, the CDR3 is TGTGCCAGCAGCTCCATGACAGGGACAGCCCAGCGCGGCTACACCTTC.

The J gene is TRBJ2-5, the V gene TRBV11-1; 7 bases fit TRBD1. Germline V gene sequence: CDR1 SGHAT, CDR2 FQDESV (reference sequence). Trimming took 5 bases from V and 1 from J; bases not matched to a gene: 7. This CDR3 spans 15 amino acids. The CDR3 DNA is TGTGCCAGCAGCGATACAGGGGATGGCCAAGAGACCCAGTACTTC. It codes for CASSDTGDGQETQYF.

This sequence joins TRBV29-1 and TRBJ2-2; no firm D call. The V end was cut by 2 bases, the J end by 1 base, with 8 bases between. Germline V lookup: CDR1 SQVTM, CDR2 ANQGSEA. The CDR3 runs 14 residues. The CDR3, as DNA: TGCAGCGTTGAAAGGCACCAGAACACCGGGGAGCTGTTTTTT. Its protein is CSVERHQNTGELFF.

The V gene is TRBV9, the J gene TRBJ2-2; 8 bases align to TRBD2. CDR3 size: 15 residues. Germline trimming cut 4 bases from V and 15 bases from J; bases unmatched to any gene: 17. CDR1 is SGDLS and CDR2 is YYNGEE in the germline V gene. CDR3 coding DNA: TGTGCCAGCAGCCGGGAGGGTGGTATTGGCGGGGCGTTGTTTTTT. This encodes CASSREGGIGGALFF.

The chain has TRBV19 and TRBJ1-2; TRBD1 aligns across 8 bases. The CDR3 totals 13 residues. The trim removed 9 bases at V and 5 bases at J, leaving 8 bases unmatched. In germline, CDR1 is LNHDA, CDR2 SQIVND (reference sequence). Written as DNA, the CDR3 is TGTGCCAGCACCGGACAGGGACCATATGGCTACACCTTC. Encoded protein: CASTGQGPYGYTF.

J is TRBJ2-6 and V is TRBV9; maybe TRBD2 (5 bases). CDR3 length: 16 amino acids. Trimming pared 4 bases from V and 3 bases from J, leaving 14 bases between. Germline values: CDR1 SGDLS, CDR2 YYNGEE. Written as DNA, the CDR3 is TGTGCCAGCAGCCAGGCGGTTCGGGATGGGGCCAACGTCCTGACTTTC. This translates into CASSQAVRDGANVLTF.

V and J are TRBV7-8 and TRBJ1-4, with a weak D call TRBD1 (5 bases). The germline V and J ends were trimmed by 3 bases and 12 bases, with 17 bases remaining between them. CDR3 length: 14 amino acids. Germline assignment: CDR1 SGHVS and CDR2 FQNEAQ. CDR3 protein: CASSFRQGGEQLFF. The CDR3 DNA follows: TGTGCCAGCAGCTTCCGGCAGGGAGGCGAACAACTGTTTTTT.

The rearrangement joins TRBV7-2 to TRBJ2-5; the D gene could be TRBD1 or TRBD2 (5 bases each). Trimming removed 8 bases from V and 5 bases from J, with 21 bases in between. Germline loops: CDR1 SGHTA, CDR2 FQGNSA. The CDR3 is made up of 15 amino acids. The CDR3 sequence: CASAEGILRGETQYF. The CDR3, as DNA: TGTGCCAGCGCAGAGGGGATTCTACGAGGGGAGACCCAGTACTTC.

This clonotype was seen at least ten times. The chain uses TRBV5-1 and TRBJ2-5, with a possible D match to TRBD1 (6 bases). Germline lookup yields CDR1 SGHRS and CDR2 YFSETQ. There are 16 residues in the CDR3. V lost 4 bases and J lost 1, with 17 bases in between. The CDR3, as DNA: TGCGCCAGCAGCCCAAGACAGGCGGTTGTCCAAGAGACCCAGTACTTC. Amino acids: CASSPRQAVVQETQYF.

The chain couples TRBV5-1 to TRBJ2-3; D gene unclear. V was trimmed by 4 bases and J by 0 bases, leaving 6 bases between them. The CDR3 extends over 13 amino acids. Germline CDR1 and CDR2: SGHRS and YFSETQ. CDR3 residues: CASSDLSTDTQYF. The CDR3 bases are TGCGCCAGCAGCGACCTTAGCACAGATACGCAGTATTTT.

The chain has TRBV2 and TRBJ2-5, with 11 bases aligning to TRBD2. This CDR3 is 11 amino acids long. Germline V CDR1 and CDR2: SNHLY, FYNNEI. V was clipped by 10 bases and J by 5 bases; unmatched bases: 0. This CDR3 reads CATSGGETQYF. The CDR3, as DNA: TGTGCCACTAGCGGGGGGGAGACCCAGTACTTC.